This TCR beta chain was retrieved from a study of shared clonotypes between healthy human individuals. Study-wide findings and caveats: Some naive CD4 clonotypes, roughly 4.5%, turned up in common across a few donors. What naive subsets generally showed was a larger estimated richness than memory subsets showed.

Libraries were prepared by immunoSEQ multiplex PCR; TCRdb keeps only in-frame clonotypes and omits some of them. The sample contains more than 1.2 million clones, about 98.5% of which appear only once. Looked up from germline, CDR1 is KGHSH and CDR2 is LQKENI. V lost 4 bases to trimming and J lost 7 bases, with 14 bases between them. This CDR3 region has 14 residues. With respect to this clone: Antigen: not known.

Sequenced material: naive CD4+ T cells sorted from blood. The subset: CD45RA+ positively selected. The chain couples TRBV18 to TRBJ2-1; D perhaps matches TRBD1 (6 bases). The source of this sequence is a man aged 25 to 45 in good health. CDR3 residues: CASSRQVPRNEQFF. DNA of the CDR3: TGTGCCAGCTCACGACAGGTACCTCGAAATGAGCAGTTCTTC.